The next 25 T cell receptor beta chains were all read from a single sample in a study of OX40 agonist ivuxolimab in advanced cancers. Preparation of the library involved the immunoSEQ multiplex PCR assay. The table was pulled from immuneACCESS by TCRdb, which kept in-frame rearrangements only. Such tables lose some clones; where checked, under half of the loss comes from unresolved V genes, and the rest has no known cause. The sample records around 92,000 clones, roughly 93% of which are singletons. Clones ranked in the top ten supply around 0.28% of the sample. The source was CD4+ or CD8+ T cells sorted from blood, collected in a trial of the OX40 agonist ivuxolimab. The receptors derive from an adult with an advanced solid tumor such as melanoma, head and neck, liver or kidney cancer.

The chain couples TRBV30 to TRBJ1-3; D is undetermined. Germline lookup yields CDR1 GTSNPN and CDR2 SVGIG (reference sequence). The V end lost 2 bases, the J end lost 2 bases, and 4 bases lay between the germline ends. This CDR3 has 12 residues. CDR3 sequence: CAWSRTGNTIYF. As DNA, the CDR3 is TGTGCCTGGAGTCGTACTGGAAACACCATATATTTT. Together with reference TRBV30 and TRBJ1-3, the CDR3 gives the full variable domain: SQTIHQWPATLVQPVGSPLSLECTVEGTSNPNLYWYRQAAGRGLQLLFYSVGIGQISSEVPQNLSASRPQDRQFILSSKKLLLSDSGFYLCAWSRTGNTIYFGEGSWLTVV.

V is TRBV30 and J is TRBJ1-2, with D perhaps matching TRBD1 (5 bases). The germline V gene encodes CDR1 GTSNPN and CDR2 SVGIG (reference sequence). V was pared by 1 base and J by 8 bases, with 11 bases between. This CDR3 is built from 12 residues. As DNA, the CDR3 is TGTGCCTGGAGTGCTCCGGGGGGGGGCTACACCTTC. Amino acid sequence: CAWSAPGGGYTF.

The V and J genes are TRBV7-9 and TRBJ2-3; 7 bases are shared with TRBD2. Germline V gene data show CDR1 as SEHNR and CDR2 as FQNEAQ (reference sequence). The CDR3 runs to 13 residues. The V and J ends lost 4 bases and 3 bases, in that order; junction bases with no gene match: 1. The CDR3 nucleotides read TGTGCCAGCAGCTCGGGGGGTACAGATACGCAGTATTTT. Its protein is CASSSGGTDTQYF. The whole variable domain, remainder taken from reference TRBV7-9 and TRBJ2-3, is DTGVSQNPRHKITKRGQNVTFRCDPISEHNRLYWYRQTLGQGPEFLTYFQNEAQLEKSRLLSDRFSAERPKGSFSTLEIQRTEQGDSAMYLCASSSGGTDTQYFGPGTRLTVL.

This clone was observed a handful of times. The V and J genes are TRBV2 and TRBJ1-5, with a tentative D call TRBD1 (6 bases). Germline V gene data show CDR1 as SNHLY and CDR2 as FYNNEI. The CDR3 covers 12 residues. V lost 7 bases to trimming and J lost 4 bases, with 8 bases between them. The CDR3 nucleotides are TGTGCCAGCAACAGGGCTAATCAGCCCCAGCATTTT. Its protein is CASNRANQPQHF.

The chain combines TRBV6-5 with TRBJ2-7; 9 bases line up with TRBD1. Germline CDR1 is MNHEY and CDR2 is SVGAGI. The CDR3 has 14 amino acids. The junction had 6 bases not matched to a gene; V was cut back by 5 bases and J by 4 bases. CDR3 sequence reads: CASSPRDREYEQYV. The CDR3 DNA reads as TGTGCCAGCAGTCCCCGGGACAGGGAGTACGAGCAGTACGTC.

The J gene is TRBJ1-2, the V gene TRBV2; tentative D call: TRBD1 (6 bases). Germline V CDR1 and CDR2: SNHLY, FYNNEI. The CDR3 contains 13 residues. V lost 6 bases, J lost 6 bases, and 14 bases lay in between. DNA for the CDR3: TGTGCCAGCAGATCCGGGGGGGGCAATGGCTACACCTTC. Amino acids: CASRSGGGNGYTF.

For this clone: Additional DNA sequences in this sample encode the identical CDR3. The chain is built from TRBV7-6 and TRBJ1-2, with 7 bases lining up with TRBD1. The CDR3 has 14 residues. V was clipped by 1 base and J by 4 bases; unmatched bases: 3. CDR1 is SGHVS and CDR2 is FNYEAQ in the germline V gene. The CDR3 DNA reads TGTGCCAGCAGCTTAGACCCAGGGGGCTATGGCTACACCTTC. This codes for CASSLDPGGYGYTF.

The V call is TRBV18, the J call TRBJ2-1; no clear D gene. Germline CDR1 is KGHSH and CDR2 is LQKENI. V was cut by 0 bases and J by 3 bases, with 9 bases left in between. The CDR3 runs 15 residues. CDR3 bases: TGTGCCAGCTCACCACCAACTAACCGCTACAATGAGCAGTTCTTC. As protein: CASSPPTNRYNEQFF.

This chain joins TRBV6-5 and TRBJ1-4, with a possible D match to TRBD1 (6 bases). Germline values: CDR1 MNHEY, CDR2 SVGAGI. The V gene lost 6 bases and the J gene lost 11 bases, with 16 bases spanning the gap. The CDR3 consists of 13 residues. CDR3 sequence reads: CASRPPGEEKLFF. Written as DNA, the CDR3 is TGTGCCAGCAGACCCCCAGGGGAGGAGAAACTGTTTTTT.

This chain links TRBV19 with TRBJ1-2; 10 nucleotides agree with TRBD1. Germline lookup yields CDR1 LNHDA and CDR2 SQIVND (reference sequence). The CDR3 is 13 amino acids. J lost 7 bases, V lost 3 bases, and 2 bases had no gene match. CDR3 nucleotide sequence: TGTGCCAGTAGTATCGGGACAGGGGCTGGCTACACCTTC. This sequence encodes CASSIGTGAGYTF. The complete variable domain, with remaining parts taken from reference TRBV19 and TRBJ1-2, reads DGGITQSPKYLFRKEGQNVTLSCEQNLNHDAMYWYRQDPGQGLRLIYYSQIVNDFQKGDIAEGYSVSREKKESFPLTVTSAQKNPTAFYLCASSIGTGAGYTFGSGTRLTVV.

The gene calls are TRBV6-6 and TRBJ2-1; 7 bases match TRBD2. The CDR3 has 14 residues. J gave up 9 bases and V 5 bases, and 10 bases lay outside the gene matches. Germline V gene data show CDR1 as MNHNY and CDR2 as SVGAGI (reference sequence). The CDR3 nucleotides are TGTGCCAGCAGTGGAGGACTAGTTGACGGTGAGCAGTTCTTC. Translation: CASSGGLVDGEQFF.

The CDR3 protein is CASKRQFSGNTIYF. The CDR3 region has the DNA TGTGCCAGCAAACGACAGTTCTCTGGAAACACCATATATTTT. The chain combines TRBV6-6 with TRBJ1-3, with D perhaps matching TRBD1 (5 bases). The germline V gene has CDR1 MNHNY and CDR2 SVGAGI (reference sequence). This CDR3 spans 14 amino acids. V lost 7 bases and J 0 bases, leaving 10 bases between the germline ends.

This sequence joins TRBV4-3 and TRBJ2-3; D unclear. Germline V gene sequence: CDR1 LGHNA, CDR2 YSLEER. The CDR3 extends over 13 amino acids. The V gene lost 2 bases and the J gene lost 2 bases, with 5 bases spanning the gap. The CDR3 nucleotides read TGCGCCAGCAGCCAACAGGCCACAGATACGCAGTATTTT. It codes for CASSQQATDTQYF.

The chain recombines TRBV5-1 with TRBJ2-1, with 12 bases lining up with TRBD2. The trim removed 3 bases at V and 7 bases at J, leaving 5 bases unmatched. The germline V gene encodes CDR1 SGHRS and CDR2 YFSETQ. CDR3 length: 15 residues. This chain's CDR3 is CASSWTSGTINEQFF. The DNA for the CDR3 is TGCGCCAGCAGCTGGACTAGCGGGACGATAAATGAGCAGTTCTTC.

For the CDR3, the DNA is TGTGCCAGCACGATTCAGGGGGGTACTCTGGGTGAGCAGTTCTTC. Translated, it gives CASTIQGGTLGEQFF. The chain employs TRBV2 and TRBJ2-1, with D perhaps TRBD1 (7 bases). CDR1 and CDR2 (germline): SNHLY, FYNNEI. Trimming shortened V by 7 bases and J by 9 bases, and 22 bases separated the two germline ends. This CDR3 contains 15 residues.

In nucleotides, the CDR3 is TGTGCCAGTAGGATGTACGGGGGTACCAATCAGCCCCAGCATTTT. This translates into CASRMYGGTNQPQHF. The chain recombines TRBV19 with TRBJ1-5, with D perhaps TRBD1 (5 bases). The CDR3 extends over 15 amino acids. Germline-derived CDR1 and CDR2 are LNHDA and SQIVND (reference sequence). V was trimmed by 6 bases and J by 3 bases, leaving 15 bases between them.

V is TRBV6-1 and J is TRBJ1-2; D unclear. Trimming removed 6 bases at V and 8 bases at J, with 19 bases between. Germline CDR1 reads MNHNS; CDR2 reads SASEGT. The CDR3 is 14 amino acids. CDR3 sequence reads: CASREHLQAWGYTF. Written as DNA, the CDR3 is TGTGCCAGCAGGGAACATCTCCAGGCGTGGGGCTACACCTTC.

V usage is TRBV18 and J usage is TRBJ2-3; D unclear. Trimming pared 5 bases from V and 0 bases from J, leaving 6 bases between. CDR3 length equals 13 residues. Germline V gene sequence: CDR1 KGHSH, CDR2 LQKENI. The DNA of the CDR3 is TGTGCCAGCTCATTCCCTAGCACAGATACGCAGTATTTT. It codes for CASSFPSTDTQYF.

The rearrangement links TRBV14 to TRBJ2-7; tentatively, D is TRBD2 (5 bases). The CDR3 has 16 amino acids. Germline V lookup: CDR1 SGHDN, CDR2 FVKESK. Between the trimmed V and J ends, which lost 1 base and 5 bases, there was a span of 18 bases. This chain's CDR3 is CASSQGPRVGFNEQYF. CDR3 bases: TGTGCCAGCAGCCAAGGACCGAGGGTGGGTTTCAACGAGCAGTACTTC. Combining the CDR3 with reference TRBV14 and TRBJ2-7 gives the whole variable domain EAGVTQFPSHSVIEKGQTVTLRCDPISGHDNLYWYRRVMGKEIKFLLHFVKESKQDESGMPNNRFLAERTGGTYSTLKVQPAELEDSGVYFCASSQGPRVGFNEQYFGPGTRLTVT.

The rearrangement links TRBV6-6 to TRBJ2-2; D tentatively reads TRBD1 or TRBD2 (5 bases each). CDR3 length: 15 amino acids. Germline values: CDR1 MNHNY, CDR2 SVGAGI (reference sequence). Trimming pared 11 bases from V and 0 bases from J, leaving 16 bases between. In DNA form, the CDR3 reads TGTGCCGGTAGGGGTATGGGAGCGAACACCGGGGAGCTGTTTTTT. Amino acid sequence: CAGRGMGANTGELFF.

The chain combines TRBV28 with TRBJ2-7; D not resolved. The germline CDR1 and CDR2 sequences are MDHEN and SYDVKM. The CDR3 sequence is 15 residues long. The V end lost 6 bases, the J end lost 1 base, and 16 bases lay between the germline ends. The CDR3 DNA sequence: TGTGCCAGCAGGTTCAATGCCGGGTCTTCCTACGAGCAGTACTTC. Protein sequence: CASRFNAGSSYEQYF.

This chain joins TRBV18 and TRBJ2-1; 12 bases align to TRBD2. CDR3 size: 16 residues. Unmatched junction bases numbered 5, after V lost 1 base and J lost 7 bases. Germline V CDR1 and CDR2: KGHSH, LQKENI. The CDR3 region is CASSPQGLAGYNEQFF. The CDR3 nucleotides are TGTGCCAGCTCACCACAAGGACTAGCGGGATATAATGAGCAGTTCTTC. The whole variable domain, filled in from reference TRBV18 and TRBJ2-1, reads NAGVMQNPRHLVRRRGQEARLRCSPMKGHSHVYWYRQLPEEGLKFMVYLQKENIIDESGMPKERFSAEFPKEGPSILRIQQVVRGDSAAYFCASSPQGLAGYNEQFFGPGTRLTVL.

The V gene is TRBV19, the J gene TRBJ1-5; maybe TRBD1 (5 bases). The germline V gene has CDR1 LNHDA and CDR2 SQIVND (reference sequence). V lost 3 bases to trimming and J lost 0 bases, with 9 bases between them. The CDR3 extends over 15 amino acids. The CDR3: CASSMGRNSNQPQHF. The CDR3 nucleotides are TGTGCCAGTAGTATGGGGCGGAATAGCAATCAGCCCCAGCATTTT.

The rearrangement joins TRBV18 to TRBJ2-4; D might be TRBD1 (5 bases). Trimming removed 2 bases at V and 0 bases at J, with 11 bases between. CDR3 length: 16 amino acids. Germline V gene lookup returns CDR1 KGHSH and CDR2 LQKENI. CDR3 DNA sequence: TGTGCCAGCTCACCAGTCGACAGCCTAGCCAAAAACATTCAGTACTTC. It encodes CASSPVDSLAKNIQYF.

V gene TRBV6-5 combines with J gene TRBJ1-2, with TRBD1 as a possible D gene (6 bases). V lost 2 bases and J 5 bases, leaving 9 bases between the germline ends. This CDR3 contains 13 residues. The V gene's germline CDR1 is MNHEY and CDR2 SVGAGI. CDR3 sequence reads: CASSYDRHYGYTF. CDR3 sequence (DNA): TGTGCCAGCAGTTACGACAGGCATTATGGCTACACCTTC.